Below are 8 T cell receptor beta chains sequenced from a single sample in a study of cytomegalovirus exposure and HLA in healthy donors. The table came from immunoSEQ multiplex PCR; TCRdb's copy has only in-frame clones and leaves some out. Found here are about 280,000 clones, 86% of them singletons; the top ten hold approximately 1%. The sequenced material came from PBMCs. All receptors derive from a woman aged 18-29 years in good health and CMV-seronegative.

As for this clone: Other DNA sequences from this sample encode an identical CDR3 as well. The rearrangement joins TRBV29-1 to TRBJ1-1; 7 bases fit TRBD1. V lost 1 base and J lost 1; bases outside the gene matches: 0. Germline assignment: CDR1 SQVTM and CDR2 ANQGSEA. This CDR3 contains 13 residues. DNA for the CDR3: TGCAGCGTTGAAGGACAGGGGAACACTGAAGCTTTCTTT. Residues: CSVEGQGNTEAFF.

This chain uses TRBV6-5 with TRBJ1-2; TRBD1 aligns across 8 bases. Germline V gives CDR1 MNHEY, CDR2 SVGAGI. The CDR3 consists of 15 residues. With 3 bases clipped from V and 0 bases from J, the junction kept 3 bases outside the gene matches. The CDR3 is CASSYVTGANYGYTF. DNA of the CDR3: TGTGCCAGCAGTTATGTGACAGGGGCTAACTATGGCTACACCTTC.

This clone has ten or more counts. The rearrangement joins TRBV6-4 to TRBJ2-2; 7 positions agree with TRBD1. CDR1 and CDR2 (germline): MRHNA, SNTAGT. The CDR3 sequence is 14 residues long. J gave up 3 bases and V 6 bases, and 4 bases lay outside the gene matches. CDR3 residues: CASRKGADTGELFF. The CDR3 coding sequence is TGTGCCAGCAGAAAGGGGGCGGACACCGGGGAGCTGTTTTTT.

V is TRBV18 and J is TRBJ2-2; the D is unclear. There are 16 residues in the CDR3. V gave up 0 bases and J gave up 8 bases, with 16 bases separating them. CDR1 is KGHSH, CDR2 LQKENI, per germline. The CDR3 spells CASSPPSHSTSGELFF. The CDR3 DNA follows: TGTGCCAGCTCACCACCGAGCCACAGTACCTCGGGGGAGCTGTTTTTT.

The gene calls are TRBV27 and TRBJ2-3; 9 bases agree with TRBD2. The length of the CDR3 is 20 residues. V trimming: 5 bases; J trimming: 1 base; junction bases outside the gene matches: 19. The germline V gene has CDR1 MNHEY and CDR2 SMNVEV (reference sequence). CDR3 bases: TGTGCCAGCAGTGTTATAGGAGGGACTAGCTTACTTGTAGGCACAGATACGCAGTATTTT. The encoded protein is CASSVIGGTSLLVGTDTQYF.

V is TRBV5-1 and J is TRBJ2-4; tentative D call: TRBD2 (5 bases). The length of the CDR3 is 13 residues. In germline, CDR1 is SGHRS, CDR2 YFSETQ. Deletions cut 4 bases from V and 7 bases from J, with 12 bases between. DNA for the CDR3: TGCGCCAGCAGCACCGGACTGGGGAACATTCAGTACTTC. Amino acids: CASSTGLGNIQYF.

CDR3 region: CAPIGGQFMERAYNEQFF. The CDR3, as DNA: TGTGCCCCCATAGGAGGTCAGTTCATGGAGAGGGCCTACAATGAGCAGTTCTTC. The chain joins TRBV27 to TRBJ2-1; perhaps TRBD2 as D (5 bases). V lost 11 bases and J 2 bases, leaving 28 bases between the germline ends. The CDR3 has 18 amino acids. Germline CDR1 reads MNHEY; CDR2 reads SMNVEV (reference sequence).

The chain employs TRBV6-1 and TRBJ1-2, with a tentative D call TRBD1 (5 bases). Trimming pared 5 bases from V and 3 bases from J, leaving 13 bases between. Germline V gene lookup returns CDR1 MNHNS and CDR2 SASEGT. The CDR3 loop spans 14 amino acids. Written as DNA, the CDR3 is TGTGCCAGCAGTTCCCACGACAGATACTATGGCTACACCTTC. Encoded protein: CASSSHDRYYGYTF.